This is a list of T cell receptor beta chains from one sample in a study of vaccination and CD4 T cells after COVID-19. For these receptors, no antigen is known. Each CDR3 protein is one row after TCRdb ran MiXCR on the PCR reads. Here the sample spans 15,000 to 17,000 distinct CDR3 sequences, under 60% being singletons. This sample comprised CD4+ T cells from blood, cultured in vitro, obtained before SARS-CoV-2 vaccination. The receptor source for this set is a human donor who had recovered from COVID-19. The CDR3 runs from the conserved cysteine through the conserved F or W. Clone sizes are given selectively: once, few, many, or a class where the clone is expanded.

abundance,v_gene,CDR3aa
NA,TRBV6-4,CASSDSKGRGADTQYF
once,TRBV2,CASSEILTRGNTIYF
NA,TRBV6-2/TRBV6-3,CASSNTGELFF
NA,TRBV6-2/TRBV6-3,CASSRSTNQPQHF
few,TRBV28,CASSSSYNSPLHF
NA,TRBV5-1,CANHRGDNEKLFF
NA,TRBV2,CASSEWTATDTQYF
few,TRBV6-1,CASSARSDRRPYNSPLHF
few,TRBV7-2,CASTQGLDDTGELFF
few,TRBV6-2/TRBV6-3,CASTPGTMDRNSPLHF
NA,TRBV20-1,CSAQGVTKNIQYF
NA,TRBV27,CASSLTRHTEAFF
NA,TRBV6-1,CASRRNTGRNSPLHF